Following are 21 T cell receptor beta chains from one sample sequenced in a study of shared T cell receptors in the human thymus. Measured with immunoSEQ multiplex PCR; TCRdb has only the in-frame clones, and not every one. The repertoire holds hundreds of thousands of clones, with 80% to 90% as singletons. The sample was also linked to a second study, of human thymus T cells.

The specimen sequenced was thymocytes. These TCRs come from a boy younger than two with a congenital heart defect.

The rearrangement joins TRBV27 to TRBJ2-7; D gene ambiguous. This CDR3 is built from 14 residues. Looked up from germline, CDR1 is MNHEY and CDR2 is SMNVEV (reference sequence). V shed 0 bases and J shed 6 bases, with 12 bases lying between them. In DNA form, the CDR3 reads TGTGCCAGCAGTTTATCGTCGCTAGTCTCCGAGCAGTACTTC. Translating gives CASSLSSLVSEQYF.

This chain joins TRBV29-1 and TRBJ1-1; 9 nucleotides match TRBD1. Trimming cost V 6 bases and J 5 bases; bases outside gene matches: 19. The germline CDR1 and CDR2 sequences are SQVTM and ANQGSEA. The length of the CDR3 is 17 residues. CDR3: CSVATGGGWSTGTEAFF. CDR3 nucleotides: TGCAGCGTCGCCACAGGGGGCGGATGGTCCACAGGGACTGAAGCTTTCTTT. The whole variable domain, remainder taken from reference TRBV29-1 and TRBJ1-1, is SAVISQKPSRDICQRGTSLTIQCQVDSQVTMMFWYRQQPGQSLTLIATANQGSEATYESGFVIDKFPISRPNLTFSTLTVSNMSPEDSSIYLCSVATGGGWSTGTEAFFGQGTRLTVV.

The chain joins TRBV9 to TRBJ2-3; D might be TRBD2 (5 bases). V gave up 4 bases and J gave up 0 bases, with 12 bases separating them. From germline, CDR1 is SGDLS and CDR2 YYNGEE. The CDR3 runs to 15 residues. Here the CDR3 reads CASSLREPSTDTQYF. As DNA, the CDR3 is TGTGCCAGCAGCCTTCGGGAACCTAGCACAGATACGCAGTATTTT.

The V call is TRBV14, the J call TRBJ2-1; 9 positions match TRBD2. Germline CDR1 SGHDN, CDR2 FVKESK. CDR3 size: 19 residues. Unmatched junction bases numbered 16, after V lost 0 bases and J lost 7 bases. CDR3 residues: CASSQEVAGGPRGLNEQFF. Written as DNA, the CDR3 is TGTGCCAGCAGCCAAGAAGTGGCGGGAGGGCCGCGGGGACTGAATGAGCAGTTCTTC.

The chain links TRBV12-5 to TRBJ2-1; 10 bases fit TRBD2. The CDR3 is 17 amino acids. Germline V CDR1 and CDR2: LGHNT, FRNRAP. J gave up 0 bases and V 2 bases, and 4 bases lay outside the gene matches. Written as DNA, the CDR3 is TGTGCTAGTGGTTTGTCAGCTAGCGGGAGCTCCTACAATGAGCAGTTCTTC. Amino acids: CASGLSASGSSYNEQFF.

V gene TRBV28 combines with J gene TRBJ2-7; 10 nucleotides agree with TRBD1. The CDR3 length is 18 residues. J was trimmed by 2 bases and V by 4 bases; bases with no gene match: 14. Looked up from germline, CDR1 is MDHEN and CDR2 is SYDVKM. Here the CDR3 reads CASSSRDRGEKKPYEQYF. The CDR3 nucleotides are TGTGCCAGCAGTTCCCGGGACAGGGGAGAGAAAAAACCCTACGAGCAGTACTTC.

The V call is TRBV4-3, the J call TRBJ2-1, with 11 bases aligning to TRBD2. The junction had 8 bases not matched to a gene; V was cut back by 5 bases and J by 2 bases. CDR1 and CDR2 (germline): LGHNA, YSLEER. The CDR3 runs to 17 residues. In DNA form, the CDR3 reads TGCGCCAGCAGCAAACTACTAGCGGGAGCCACCTACAATGAGCAGTTCTTC. Translated: CASSKLLAGATYNEQFF.

The chain carries TRBV7-9 and TRBJ2-2; D gene unclear. The germline CDR1 and CDR2 sequences are SEHNR and FQNEAQ (reference sequence). V dropped 6 bases and J dropped 8 bases, with 7 bases sitting between them. The CDR3 is 11 residues long. In DNA, the CDR3 is TGTGCCAGCAGTAGCATGGGGGAGCTGTTTTTT. Amino acid sequence: CASSSMGELFF.

J is TRBJ1-6 and V is TRBV30; D unresolved. Germline V gene data show CDR1 as GTSNPN and CDR2 as SVGIG (reference sequence). The V and J ends lost 4 bases and 3 bases respectively, with 22 bases between them. CDR3 length: 18 residues. The CDR3: CAWTRLEEEVDYNSPLHF. For the CDR3, the DNA is TGTGCCTGGACACGGCTTGAGGAGGAGGTAGACTATAATTCACCCCTCCACTTT.

The J gene is TRBJ2-3, the V gene TRBV7-6; 8 bases fit TRBD2. V lost 5 bases, J lost 2 bases, and 12 bases stayed unmatched. This CDR3 comprises 17 residues. Germline values: CDR1 SGHVS, CDR2 FNYEAQ. CDR3 nucleotides: TGTGCCAGCAGCCTAGTAGTGACTAGCGAATACACAGATACGCAGTATTTT. This translates into CASSLVVTSEYTDTQYF.

V is TRBV5-8 and J is TRBJ2-7; possibly TRBD1 for D (5 bases). The CDR3 runs 12 residues. V was trimmed by 2 bases and J by 7 bases, leaving 10 bases between them. Germline lookup yields CDR1 SGHTS and CDR2 YDEGEE. The CDR3: CASSFVSGEQYF. The CDR3 DNA follows: TGTGCCAGCAGCTTTGTTTCAGGGGAGCAGTACTTC.

The chain links TRBV7-6 to TRBJ2-7; 8 bases are shared with TRBD2. V shed 5 bases, J shed 3 bases, and the junction held 6 bases outside the gene matches. Germline assignment: CDR1 SGHVS and CDR2 FNYEAQ. This CDR3 is 14 amino acids long. DNA for the CDR3: TGTGCCAGCAGCCAAACCGGGACTAGCTACGAGCAGTACTTC. Amino acid sequence: CASSQTGTSYEQYF. The full variable domain, completed using reference TRBV7-6 and TRBJ2-7, is GAGVSQSPRYKVTKRGQDVALRCDPISGHVSLYWYRQALGQGPEFLTYFNYEAQQDKSGLPNDRFSAERPEGSISTLTIQRTEQRDSAMYRCASSQTGTSYEQYFGPGTRLTVT.

The J gene is TRBJ1-2, the V gene TRBV28; the D is unclear. Trimming shortened V by 3 bases and J by 8 bases, and 16 bases separated the two germline ends. Germline loops: CDR1 MDHEN, CDR2 SYDVKM. This CDR3 is 14 amino acids long. CDR3: CASSFDKRKWGYTF. CDR3 bases: TGTGCCAGCAGTTTTGACAAGCGGAAGTGGGGCTACACCTTC.

The V call is TRBV5-1, the J call TRBJ2-5; 8 bases fit TRBD1. J gave up 4 bases and V 4 bases, and 6 bases lay outside the gene matches. Germline V gene lookup returns CDR1 SGHRS and CDR2 YFSETQ. This CDR3 is built from 14 residues. The CDR3 bases are TGCGCCAGCAGCACCAGACAGGGGCCAGAGACCCAGTACTTC. Protein product: CASSTRQGPETQYF.

This chain links TRBV5-1 with TRBJ2-1, with D possibly TRBD2 on 7 matching bases. The V gene's germline CDR1 is SGHRS and CDR2 YFSETQ. The CDR3 loop spans 16 amino acids. The V and J ends lost 2 bases and 7 bases respectively, with 19 bases between them. The CDR3 coding sequence is TGCGCCAGCAGCTTCCGGGGGGCCAGGGACCTAAATGAGCAGTTCTTC. Its protein product is CASSFRGARDLNEQFF.

The V call is TRBV2, the J call TRBJ2-5, with TRBD1 matching over 10 bases. The better agreement between TRBJ2-7 and the DNA end casts doubt on the J call. This CDR3 comprises 14 residues. CDR1 and CDR2 (germline): SNHLY, FYNNEI. The CDR3 DNA reads as TGTGCCAGCAGTATCGGGACAGGGGACTACGAGCAGTACTTC. It codes for CASSIGTGDYEQYF.

This chain joins TRBV4-3 and TRBJ1-2; maybe TRBD1 (6 bases). The germline gives CDR1 LGHNA, CDR2 YSLEER. The CDR3 contains 14 residues. Trimming took 2 bases from V and 6 from J, leaving 13 bases between them. The CDR3 DNA reads as TGCGCCAGCAGCCAATCAGGGGATGGGGATGGCTACACCTTC. Protein product: CASSQSGDGDGYTF.

This chain uses TRBV7-9 with TRBJ2-7; D gene ambiguous. CDR1 is SEHNR and CDR2 is FQNEAQ in the germline V gene (reference sequence). The germline V and J ends were trimmed by 5 bases and 6 bases, with 14 bases remaining between them. This CDR3 has 13 residues. The chain's CDR3 is CASSPPTLGEQYF. The CDR3 region has the DNA TGTGCCAGCAGCCCACCTACCCTTGGCGAGCAGTACTTC.

A few counts support this clone. The rearrangement uses TRBV2 and TRBJ2-1, with 8 bases identical to TRBD2. The V and J ends lost 8 bases and 0 bases, in that order; junction bases with no gene match: 21. The CDR3 has 20 residues. Germline V gives CDR1 SNHLY, CDR2 FYNNEI. CDR3 DNA sequence: TGTGCCAGCTCCGAGAAAGCTGGGACTAGGGAAATATACTCCTACAATGAGCAGTTCTTC. It translates to CASSEKAGTREIYSYNEQFF.

This chain uses TRBV4-3 with TRBJ1-3, with no clear D. This CDR3 contains 17 residues. V gave up 2 bases and J gave up 0 bases, with 14 bases separating them. Per germline, CDR1 LGHNA and CDR2 YSLEER. The chain's CDR3 is CASSQRGRESSGNTIYF. The CDR3 region has the DNA TGCGCCAGCAGCCAACGGGGAAGGGAATCCTCTGGAAACACCATATATTTT.

The gene calls are TRBV30 and TRBJ2-3; 9 bases match TRBD2. V was clipped by 3 bases and J by 4 bases; unmatched bases: 5. The germline V gene encodes CDR1 GTSNPN and CDR2 SVGIG (reference sequence). The CDR3 spans 14 residues. In nucleotides, the CDR3 is TGTGCCTGGAGGGGAGCGGGAGGTCCAGATACGCAGTATTTT. Translation gives CAWRGAGGPDTQYF.